This TCR beta chain was profiled in a study of a mutant IDH1 vaccine in newly diagnosed glioma. The assay was immunoSEQ multiplex PCR, and TCRdb's table has in-frame clones only and misses some. The profile shows tens of thousands of clones, around 79% of them singletons. Indicated time point: baseline, week 1 (first vaccination visit). As for treatment: pre-vaccination baseline after standard-of-care therapy. A note on this clone: Its antigen remains unidentified.

Broader study findings: Pseudoprogression appeared unlinked to shifts in leading peripheral T cell clonotypes.

Looked up from germline, CDR1 is SGHTA and CDR2 is FQGNSA. This CDR3 spans 14 amino acids. Trimming at V came to 5 bases and at J to 7 bases, leaving 9 bases not matched to a gene. Material: PBMCs, obtained from a glioma patient treated with radiotherapy, temozolomide or both. The gene calls are TRBV7-2 and TRBJ2-3, with 7 bases lining up with TRBD2. The sequence was collected from a man aged 40-55 years with glioma. Some clones in this sample may be carry-over from other donors' samples. CDR3 region: CASSLGLVGNTQYF. CDR3 DNA: TGTGCCAGCAGCCTCGGACTAGTTGGAAATACGCAGTATTTT.